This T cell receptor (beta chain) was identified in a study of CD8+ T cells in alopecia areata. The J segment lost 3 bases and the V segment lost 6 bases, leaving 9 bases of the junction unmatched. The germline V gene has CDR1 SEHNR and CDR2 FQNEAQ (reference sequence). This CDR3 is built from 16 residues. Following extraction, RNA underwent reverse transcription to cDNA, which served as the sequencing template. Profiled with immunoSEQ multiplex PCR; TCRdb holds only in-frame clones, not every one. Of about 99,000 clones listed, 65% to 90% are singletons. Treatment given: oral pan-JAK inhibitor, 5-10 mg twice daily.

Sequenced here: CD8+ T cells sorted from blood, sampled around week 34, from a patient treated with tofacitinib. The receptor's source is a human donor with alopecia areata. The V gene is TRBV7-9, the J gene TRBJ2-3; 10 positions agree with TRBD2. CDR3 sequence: CASSSLLAGLTDTQYF. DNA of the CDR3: TGTGCCAGCAGTTCCCTACTAGCGGGGTTAACAGATACGCAGTATTTT.